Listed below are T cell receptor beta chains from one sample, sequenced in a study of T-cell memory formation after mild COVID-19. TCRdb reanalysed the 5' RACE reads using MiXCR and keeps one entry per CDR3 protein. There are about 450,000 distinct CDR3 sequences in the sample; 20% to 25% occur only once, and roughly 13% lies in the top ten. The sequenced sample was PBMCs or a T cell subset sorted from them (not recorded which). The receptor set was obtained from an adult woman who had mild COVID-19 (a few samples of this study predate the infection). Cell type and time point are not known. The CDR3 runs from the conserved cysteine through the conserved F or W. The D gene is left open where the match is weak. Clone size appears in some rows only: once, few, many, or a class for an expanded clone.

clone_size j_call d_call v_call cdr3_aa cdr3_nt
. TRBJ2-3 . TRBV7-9 CASTGTTVGYTDTQYF TGTGCCAGCACCGGGACGACTGTAGGTTACACAGATACGCAGTATTTT
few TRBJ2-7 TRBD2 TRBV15 CATSQESGSSYEQYF TGTGCCACCAGCCAGGAGAGCGGGAGCTCCTACGAGCAGTACTTC
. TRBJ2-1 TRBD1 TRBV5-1 CASSSGTGTFNEQFF TGCGCCAGCAGCTCCGGGACAGGGACTTTCAATGAGCAGTTCTTC
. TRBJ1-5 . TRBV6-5 CASSNGIRNQPQHF TGTGCCAGCAGCAACGGGATTCGCAATCAGCCCCAGCATTTT
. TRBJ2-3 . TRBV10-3 CAIRGQSADTQYF TGTGCCATCAGGGGTCAGTCCGCTGATACGCAGTATTTT
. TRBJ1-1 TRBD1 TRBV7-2 CASSLEAGGFNTEAFF TGTGCCAGCAGCTTAGAGGCAGGGGGGTTTAACACTGAAGCTTTCTTT
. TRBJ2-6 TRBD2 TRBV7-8 CASSGVSGGSGANVLTF TGTGCCAGCAGCGGAGTTAGCGGGGGCTCTGGGGCCAACGTCCTGACTTTC
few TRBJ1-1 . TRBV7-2 CASSAQGVTEAFF TGTGCCAGCAGCGCACAGGGTGTCACTGAAGCTTTCTTT
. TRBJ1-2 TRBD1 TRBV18 CASSRMSGGTAYGYTF TGTGCCAGCTCACGGATGTCCGGGGGGACAGCCTATGGCTACACCTTC
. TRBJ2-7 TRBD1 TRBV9 CASSRDREEQYF TGTGCCAGCAGCCGGGACAGGGAAGAGCAGTACTTC
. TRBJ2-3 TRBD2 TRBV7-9 CASRSLAGGPDTQYF TGTGCCAGCAGGTCCCTAGCGGGAGGGCCGGATACGCAGTATTTT
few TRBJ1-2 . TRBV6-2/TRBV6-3 CASSVFGSNYGYTF TGTGCCAGCAGTGTCTTCGGTTCTAACTATGGCTACACCTTC
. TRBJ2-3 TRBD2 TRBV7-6 CATSSGASTDTQYF TGTGCCACCTCTAGCGGGGCTAGCACAGATACGCAGTATTTT
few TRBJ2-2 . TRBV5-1 CASSPTGIGTGELFF TGCGCCAGCAGCCCAACAGGGATAGGGACCGGGGAGCTGTTTTTT
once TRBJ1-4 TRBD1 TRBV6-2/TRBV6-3 CASSTPGGHQEKLFF TGTGCCAGCAGTACGCCAGGGGGCCATCAGGAAAAACTGTTTTTT
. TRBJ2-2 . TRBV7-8 CASSLARLANTGELFF TGTGCCAGCAGCTTAGCAAGACTAGCGAACACCGGGGAGCTGTTTTTT
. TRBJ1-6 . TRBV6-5 CASRNQGWSPLHF TGTGCCAGCAGAAACCAGGGGTGGTCACCCCTCCACTTT
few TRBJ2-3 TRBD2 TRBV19 CASSPATLSGGGDTQYF TGTGCCAGTAGTCCAGCAACCCTTAGCGGGGGGGGAGATACGCAGTATTTT
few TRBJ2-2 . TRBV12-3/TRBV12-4 CASSSRGQGFF TGTGCCAGCAGTTCTCGAGGACAAGGGTTTTTT
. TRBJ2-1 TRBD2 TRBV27 CASSLRAGATNEQFF TGTGCCAGCAGTTTAAGAGCGGGAGCAACAAATGAGCAGTTCTTC